Detailed here is one T cell receptor (beta chain). Its antigen remains unidentified. Other DNA sequences in this specimen translate into the identical CDR3. The repertoire was sequenced with immunoSEQ multiplex PCR; TCRdb's copy has only in-frame clones and lacks some. The sample includes over 1.4 million clones, around 97% of them seen just once. V gave up 0 bases and J gave up 3 bases; unmatched junction bases: 5. The CDR3 extends over 15 amino acids. CDR1 is SGHRS, CDR2 YFSETQ, per germline. These data originate in a study of shared clonotypes between healthy human individuals. Findings of the study overall: Since donors were few, the genetic and exposure-history diversity represented was limited.

This TCR derives from a man aged 25-45 years in good health. This chain links TRBV5-1 with TRBJ1-2, with 7 bases identical to TRBD1. The sample comprised naive CD4+ T cells sorted from blood. Subset indicated: CD45RA+ positively selected. The CDR3 sequence is CASSLGQGADYGYTF. DNA for the CDR3: TGCGCCAGCAGCTTGGGACAGGGTGCGGACTATGGCTACACCTTC.